This T cell receptor (beta chain) originates from a study of blood T cell repertoires in COVID-19. Study-wide background: Acute and convalescent COVID-19 samples came from the United States, Italy and Spain. PBMCs, B-cell-depleted T cells, or T cells provided the cDNA or gDNA that made up the material.

Original data processing: Scientists estimated how many nucleated cells there were by amplifying reference gene primers. Some clones are missing from TCRdb's copy, which holds only in-frame ones; the method was immunoSEQ multiplex PCR. That table furnishes V, J and clone size, whereas the DNA furnished D and trimming. The sample contains 10,000 to 15,000 clones, 85% of which appear only once. Germline V gene sequence: CDR1 SEHNR, CDR2 FQNEAQ (reference sequence). V was shortened by 3 bases and J by 12 bases, with 18 bases between the two germline ends. CDR3 length: 14 amino acids. The clonotype originates from a human donor in a cohort sampled during active COVID-19. V and J are TRBV7-9 and TRBJ2-1; D may be TRBD1 (5 bases). Sample: peripheral blood. The CDR3 bases are TGTGCCAGCAGCTTTGTCAGCCAGGGCCATGGGCAGTTCTTC. It specifies CASSFVSQGHGQFF.